The present entry profiles one T cell receptor (beta chain) with its context. This clonotype appeared a few times. The clone's antigen remains unknown. The record has no base qualities; no much larger clone is one base away. The entry originates in a study of molecular identifiers for immune sequencing clone quantification (dated by TCRdb to 2017 to 2018). For context, the study as a whole: For a replicate experiment, the RNA from either approximately 20,000 or 100,000 naive CD8 T cells was divided into five aliquots, and four of those aliquots went on to sequencing. The study was a methods study using CD8 T cells to benchmark molecular-identifier clustering-based TCR repertoire sequencing (MIDCIRS) and TCR RNA copy counting.

Naive CD8 T cell libraries were made from 20,000 to 1,000,000 sorted cells using 10%, 30% or 50% of purified RNA. Naive CD8 T cells were FACS-sorted as CD8+CD4-CCR7+CD45RA+ on a BD FACSAria II into RLT Plus buffer. Detection sensitivity was tested by spiking Jurkat RNA equal to roughly 9 TCR copies' worth into samples containing roughly 17,000-1,000,000 naive CD8 T cells. Enrichment of CD8 T cells was performed with RosetteSep CD8+ T Cell Enrichment Cocktail and Ficoll-Paque, after which ACK red cell lysis was carried out. General study outcomes and caveats: The naive libraries included spiked-in Jurkat TCR RNA (10 copies' worth), and this RNA is not part of the donor repertoire. In CMV-specific effector cells, over 99% of molecules were held by clones above 20 RNA copies, whereas under 1% of molecules were held by such clones in naive cells. About three recovered TCR RNA copies per cell were obtained by modeling, versus about ten by digital PCR, implying a capture efficiency of 25% to 30%. Without barcode sub-clustering, chimeric consensus sequences inflated TCR diversity; chimeras reached as high as 47%. Spiked-in Jurkat TCR RNA equivalent to a single cell was reported to be detectable even among over 800,000 naive CD8 T cells. Identical TCR molecules sharing a barcode could cause highly expanded clone sizes to be underestimated.

The CDR3, cysteine through phenylalanine, is 15 amino acids long. Solely the CDR3 DNA is kept, with 45 bases framed from the first base. The germline V gene yields SGDLS for CDR1 and YYNGEE for CDR2. V gives up 0 bases and J gives up 6 bases, and the segment between their germline ends measures 13 bases. The method was PCR. TCRdb lists the instrument as Illumina HiSeq 4000. Bulk TCR libraries were made following a previously described method, with the TCR primers given in Table S5. The Qiagen AllPrep DNA/RNA kit was used to purify total RNA. Reads from multiple sequencing runs of the same library were pooled before analysis. In the original analysis: Only reads with exact TCR constant sequence were kept, trimmed to 150 nt, and grouped by their 12-nt molecular barcodes. Reads inside each barcode group were sub-clustered using a 15% Levenshtein threshold, and a quality-weighted consensus sequence was constructed for each RNA molecule. Non-functional sequences were excluded, and lower-count sequences lying one edit away from another sequence were also excluded. On the basis of fitting two negative binomial distributions, barcode sub-clusters with fewer than 20% of the maximum read count were discarded. TCRdb cleaned the public reads at Q25 with fastp, built clones with MiXCR and kept in-frame beta chains. Each CDR3 protein appears once, grouped with its most common genes and DNA. The V and J calls were determined by TCRdb, not by the authors. This sample holds around 460,000 distinct CDR3 sequences; about 20% were observed only once. The ten largest account for 0.7% to 0.95% of the sample.

The sample consisted of naive CD8+ T cells from blood, with Jurkat cell RNA spiked in. Reading the label with the study, this specimen's cell subset or site is: FACS-sorted CD8+CD4-CCR7+CD45RA+ naive T cells. The clonotype originates from a human donor in good health. Some libraries in this study had Jurkat cell RNA spiked in. Here the chain combines TRBV9 and TRBJ1-5; TRBD1 could be the D gene, as 5 bases match. The DNA sequence is TGTGCCAGCAGCGTAGGTGGAGGGGTGGGTCAGCCCCAGCATTTT. Translated, this is CASSVGGGVGQPQHF.